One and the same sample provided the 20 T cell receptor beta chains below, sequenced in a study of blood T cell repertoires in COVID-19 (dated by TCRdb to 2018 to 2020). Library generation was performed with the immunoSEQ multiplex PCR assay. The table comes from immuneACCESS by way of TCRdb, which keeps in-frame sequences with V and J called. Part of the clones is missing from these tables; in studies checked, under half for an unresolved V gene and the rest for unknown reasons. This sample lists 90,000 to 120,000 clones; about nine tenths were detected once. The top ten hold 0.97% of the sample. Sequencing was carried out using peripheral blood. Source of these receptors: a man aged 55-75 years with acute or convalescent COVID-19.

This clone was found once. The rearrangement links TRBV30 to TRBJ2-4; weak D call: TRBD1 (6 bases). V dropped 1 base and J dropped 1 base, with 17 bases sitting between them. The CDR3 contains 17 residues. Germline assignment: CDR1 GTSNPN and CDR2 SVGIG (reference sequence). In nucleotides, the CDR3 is TGTGCCTGGAGTGACACCGTTGCAGGGGTTGCCAAAAACATTCAGTACTTC. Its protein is CAWSDTVAGVAKNIQYF.

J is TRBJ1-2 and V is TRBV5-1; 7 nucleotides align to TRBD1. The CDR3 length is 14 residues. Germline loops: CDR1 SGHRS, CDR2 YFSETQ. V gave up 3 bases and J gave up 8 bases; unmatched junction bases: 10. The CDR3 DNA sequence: TGCGCCAGCAGCTCGGAACAGACAGGGACCGGCTACACCTTC. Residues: CASSSEQTGTGYTF.

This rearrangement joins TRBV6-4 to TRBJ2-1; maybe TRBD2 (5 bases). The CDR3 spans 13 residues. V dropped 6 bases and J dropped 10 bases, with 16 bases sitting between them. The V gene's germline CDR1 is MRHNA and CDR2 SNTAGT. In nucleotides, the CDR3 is TGTGCCAGCAGCACGAAGGAGGCCGGGGAGCAGTTCTTC. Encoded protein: CASSTKEAGEQFF.

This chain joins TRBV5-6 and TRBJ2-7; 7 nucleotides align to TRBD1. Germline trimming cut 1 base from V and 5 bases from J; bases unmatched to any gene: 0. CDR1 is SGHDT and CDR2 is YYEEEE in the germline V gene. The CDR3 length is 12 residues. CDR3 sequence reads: CASSLTGDEQYV. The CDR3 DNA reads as TGTGCCAGCAGCTTGACAGGGGACGAGCAGTACGTC.

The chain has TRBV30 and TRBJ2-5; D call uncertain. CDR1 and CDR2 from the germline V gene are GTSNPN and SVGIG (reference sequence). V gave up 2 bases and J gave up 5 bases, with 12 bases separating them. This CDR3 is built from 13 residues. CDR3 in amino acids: CAWSLSRRETQYF. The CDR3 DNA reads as TGTGCCTGGAGTCTAAGCCGGCGGGAGACCCAGTACTTC.

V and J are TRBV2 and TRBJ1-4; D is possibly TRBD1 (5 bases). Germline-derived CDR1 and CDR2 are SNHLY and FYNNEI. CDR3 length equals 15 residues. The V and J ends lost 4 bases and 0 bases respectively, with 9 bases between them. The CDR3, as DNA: TGTGCCAGCAGTGGGACATCCTCAACTAATGAAAAACTGTTTTTT. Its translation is CASSGTSSTNEKLFF.

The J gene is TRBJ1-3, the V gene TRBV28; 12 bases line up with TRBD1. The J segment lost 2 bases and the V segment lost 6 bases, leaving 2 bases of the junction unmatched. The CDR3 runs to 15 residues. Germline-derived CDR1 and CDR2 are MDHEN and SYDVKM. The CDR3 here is CASRGTGGPGNTIYF. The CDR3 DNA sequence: TGTGCCAGCAGGGGGACAGGGGGCCCTGGAAACACCATATATTTT.

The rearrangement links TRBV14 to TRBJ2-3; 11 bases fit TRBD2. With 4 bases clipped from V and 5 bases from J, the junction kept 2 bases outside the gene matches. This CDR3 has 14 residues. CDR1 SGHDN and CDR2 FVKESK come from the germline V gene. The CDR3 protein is CASSPLAGGDTQYF. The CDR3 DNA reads TGTGCCAGCAGCCCTCTAGCGGGAGGAGATACGCAGTATTTT.

The CDR3 reads CASSRRSYSSYEQYF. In nucleotides, the CDR3 is TGTGCCAGCAGTAGAAGGAGTTATAGCTCCTACGAGCAGTACTTC. The V call is TRBV6-5, the J call TRBJ2-7; no clear D gene. The CDR3 covers 15 residues. CDR1 and CDR2 from the germline V gene are MNHEY and SVGAGI. Between the trimmed V and J ends, which lost 5 bases and 0 bases, there was a span of 14 bases.

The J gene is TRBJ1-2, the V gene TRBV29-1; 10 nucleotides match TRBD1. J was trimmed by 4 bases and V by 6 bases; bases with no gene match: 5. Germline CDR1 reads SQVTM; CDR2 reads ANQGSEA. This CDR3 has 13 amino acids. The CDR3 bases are TGCAGCGTCGGACAGGGGGATGGCTATGGCTACACCTTC. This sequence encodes CSVGQGDGYGYTF.

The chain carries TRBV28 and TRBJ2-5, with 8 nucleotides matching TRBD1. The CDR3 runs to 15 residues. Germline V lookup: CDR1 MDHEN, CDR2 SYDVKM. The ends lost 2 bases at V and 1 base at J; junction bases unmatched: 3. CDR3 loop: CASSLTGQGQETQYF. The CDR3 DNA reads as TGTGCCAGCAGTTTAACAGGACAGGGCCAAGAGACCCAGTACTTC.

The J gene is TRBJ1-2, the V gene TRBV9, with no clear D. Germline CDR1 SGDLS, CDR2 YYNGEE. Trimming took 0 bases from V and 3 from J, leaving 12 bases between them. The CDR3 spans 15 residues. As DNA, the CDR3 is TGTGCCAGCAGCGTAGTGTCACAGAGTGACTATGGCTACACCTTC. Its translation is CASSVVSQSDYGYTF.

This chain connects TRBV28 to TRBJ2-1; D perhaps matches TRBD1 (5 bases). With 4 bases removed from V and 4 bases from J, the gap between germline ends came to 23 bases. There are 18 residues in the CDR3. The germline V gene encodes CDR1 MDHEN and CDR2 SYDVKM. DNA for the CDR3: TGTGCCAGCAGTTACCCCTCAAGGGGTAGCTTGAGATACAATGAGCAGTTCTTC. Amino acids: CASSYPSRGSLRYNEQFF. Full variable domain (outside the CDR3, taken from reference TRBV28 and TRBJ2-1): DVKVTQSSRYLVKRTGEKVFLECVQDMDHENMFWYRQDPGLGLRLIYFSYDVKMKEKGDIPEGYSVSREKKERFSLILESASTNQTSMYLCASSYPSRGSLRYNEQFFGPGTRLTVL.

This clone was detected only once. The CDR3 bases are TGTGCCAGCAGGGAGAACCGGAACACTGAAGCTTTCTTT. This encodes CASRENRNTEAFF. The chain couples TRBV6-5 to TRBJ1-1; D unclear. The CDR3 covers 13 residues. The germline V and J ends were trimmed by 6 bases and 1 base, with 9 bases remaining between them. Germline V gives CDR1 MNHEY, CDR2 SVGAGI.

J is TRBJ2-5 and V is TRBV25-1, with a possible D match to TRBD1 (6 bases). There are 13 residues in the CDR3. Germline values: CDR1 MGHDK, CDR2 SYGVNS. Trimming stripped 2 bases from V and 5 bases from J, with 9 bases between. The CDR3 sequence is CASSEGGMETQYF. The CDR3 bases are TGTGCCAGCAGTGAAGGGGGCATGGAGACCCAGTACTTC.

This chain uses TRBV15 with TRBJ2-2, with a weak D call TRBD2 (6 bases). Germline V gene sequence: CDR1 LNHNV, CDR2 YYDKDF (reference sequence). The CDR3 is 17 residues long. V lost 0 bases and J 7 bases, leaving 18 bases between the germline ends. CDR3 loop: CATSRDWGAGAGGELFF. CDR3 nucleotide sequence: TGTGCCACCAGCAGAGATTGGGGAGCGGGCGCCGGCGGGGAGCTGTTTTTT.

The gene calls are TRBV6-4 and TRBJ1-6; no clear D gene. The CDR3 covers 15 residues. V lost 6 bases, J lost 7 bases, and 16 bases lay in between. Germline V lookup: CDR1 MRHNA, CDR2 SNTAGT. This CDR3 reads CASRADPARNSPLHF. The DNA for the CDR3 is TGTGCCAGCAGGGCTGACCCCGCCAGGAATTCACCCCTCCACTTT.

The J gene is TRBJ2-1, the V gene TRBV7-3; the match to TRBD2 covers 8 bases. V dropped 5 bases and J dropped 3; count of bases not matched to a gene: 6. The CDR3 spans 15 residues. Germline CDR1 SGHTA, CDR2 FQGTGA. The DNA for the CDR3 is TGTGCCAGCAGCCCCACTAGCGGCCGCTACAATGAGCAGTTCTTC. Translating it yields CASSPTSGRYNEQFF.

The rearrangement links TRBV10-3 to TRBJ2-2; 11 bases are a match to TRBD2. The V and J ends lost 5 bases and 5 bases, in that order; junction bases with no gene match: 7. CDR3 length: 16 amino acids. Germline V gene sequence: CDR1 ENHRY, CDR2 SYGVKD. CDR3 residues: CAISPTSGRRTGELFF. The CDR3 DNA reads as TGTGCCATCAGTCCAACTAGCGGGAGAAGGACCGGGGAGCTGTTTTTT.

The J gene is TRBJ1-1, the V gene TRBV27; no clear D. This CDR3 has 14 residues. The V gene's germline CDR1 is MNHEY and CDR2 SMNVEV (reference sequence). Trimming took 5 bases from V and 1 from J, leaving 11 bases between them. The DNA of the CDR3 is TGTGCCAGCAGTGAACAGTATACGAACACTGAAGCTTTCTTT. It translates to CASSEQYTNTEAFF.